Listed below are T cell receptor beta chains from one sample, sequenced in a study of Ad26.COV2.S vaccination and SARS-CoV-2 variants. Assay used: immunoSEQ multiplex PCR; TCRdb lists only in-frame clones, some missing. The sample lists more than 400,000 clones, about 90% occurring once. The sample was peripheral blood, taken in a trial of Ad26.COV2.S vaccine versus placebo. These receptors were obtained from a person aged 18-60 years who received the Ad26.COV2.S COVID-19 vaccine or a placebo. The CDR3 runs from the conserved cysteine through the conserved F or W. The order of the fields is clone size, V gene, J gene, D gene, CDR3 DNA, CDR3 protein. The D gene is left open where the match is weak. For some rows the clone size is stated as once, few or many, or as a class when expanded; others skip it.

>few|TRBV4-3|TRBJ2-7|-
TGCGCCAGCAGCCAAGATCGGGGGCCATACTACGAGCAGTACTTC
CASSQDRGPYYEQYF
>-|TRBV18|TRBJ2-3|-
TGTGCCAGCTCACAGGGACCATTCAGCACAGATACGCAGTATTTT
CASSQGPFSTDTQYF
>once|TRBV7-2|TRBJ2-2|-
TGTGCCAGCAGCTTAGCCCTCGGAGGGGGAACCGGGGAGCTGTTTTTT
CASSLALGGGTGELFF
>-|TRBV19|TRBJ1-6|-
TGTGCCAGTAGTGCCTCGAGGGGAGTGGACTCACCCCTCCACTTT
CASSASRGVDSPLHF
>-|TRBV6-2/TRBV6-3|TRBJ2-2|TRBD2
TGTGCCAGCAGTCCGAGCGGGAGGGCCGTCACCGGGGAGCTGTTTTTT
CASSPSGRAVTGELFF
>few|TRBV19|TRBJ2-5|TRBD2
TGTGCCAGTAGTATGGGTCGACTAGCGGGAGGAGCAGAGACCCAGTACTTC
CASSMGRLAGGAETQYF
>-|TRBV7-9|TRBJ2-7|TRBD1
TGTGCCAGCAGCTTAACCGAGTTGACAGGGGGAGCCTACGAGCAGTACTTC
CASSLTELTGGAYEQYF
>-|TRBV6-2/TRBV6-3|TRBJ2-5|TRBD1
TGTGCCAGCAGCCAGGGACAGTACCAAGAGACCCAGTACTTC
CASSQGQYQETQYF
>-|TRBV13|TRBJ1-5|-
TGTGCCAGCAGCTTATGGGGTGGAAATCAGCCCCAGCATTTT
CASSLWGGNQPQHF
>-|TRBV7-3|TRBJ2-3|TRBD2
TGTGCCAGCAGCTTACTAGCGGGATCAGCAGATACGCAGTATTTT
CASSLLAGSADTQYF
>-|TRBV28|TRBJ2-7|-
TGTGCCAGCAGTAAACCCTGGGGGGTGGGGGCCCGCTCCTACGAGCAGTACTTC
CASSKPWGVGARSYEQYF